Each of the 8 T cell receptor beta chains below was sequenced from the same sample in a study of blood T cell repertoires in COVID-19. The repertoire was sequenced with immunoSEQ multiplex PCR; TCRdb's copy has only in-frame clones and lacks some. The repertoire holds about half a million clones, with approximately 92% as singletons. What was sequenced was peripheral blood. Receptors originate from a man aged 18 to 29 with COVID-19, enrolled during active disease.

The chain combines TRBV3-1 (or the pseudogene TRBV3-2) with TRBJ2-6, with TRBD1 matching 9 bases. V was pared by 4 bases and J by 0 bases, with 7 bases of the junction left unmatched. Germline V gene sequence: CDR1 LGHDT, CDR2 YNNKEL (reference sequence). CDR3 length: 18 amino acids. CDR3 in DNA: TGTGCCAGCAGCCGCTCCGGGACAGGGATCTCTGGGGCCAACGTCCTGACTTTC. It is translated as CASSRSGTGISGANVLTF.

V and J are TRBV5-1 and TRBJ2-7; TRBD1 agrees at 9 bases. The ends lost 3 bases at V and 3 bases at J; junction bases unmatched: 7. CDR1 SGHRS and CDR2 YFSETQ come from the germline V gene. The CDR3 consists of 15 residues. The CDR3 nucleotides are TGCGCCAGCAGCTCAGACCCGGGACAGGGCTACGAGCAGTACTTC. Translating gives CASSSDPGQGYEQYF.

The rearrangement links TRBV12-3 or TRBV12-4 to TRBJ2-1; a possible D gene is TRBD2 (5 bases). The CDR3 extends over 12 amino acids. With 6 bases removed from V and 4 bases from J, the gap between germline ends came to 7 bases. CDR3 bases: TGTGCCAGCAGGGACTCTTACAATGAGCAGTTCTTC. This encodes CASRDSYNEQFF.

The V and J genes are TRBV5-8 and TRBJ2-3, with unresolved D. Per germline, CDR1 SGHTS and CDR2 YDEGEE. The CDR3 length is 14 residues. Trimming removed 0 bases at V and 1 base at J, with 6 bases between. CDR3 nucleotides: TGTGCCAGCAGCTTGGTAAGCCGCACAGATACGCAGTATTTT. Translation: CASSLVSRTDTQYF.

The V and J genes are TRBV5-1 and TRBJ1-1; maybe TRBD1 (5 bases). Germline V gene lookup returns CDR1 SGHRS and CDR2 YFSETQ. This CDR3 has 15 residues. V lost 0 bases and J 2 bases, leaving 11 bases between the germline ends. CDR3 region: CASSLGDSLNTEAFF. CDR3 DNA: TGCGCCAGCAGCTTGGGAGACAGCCTAAACACTGAAGCTTTCTTT.

The chain recombines TRBV5-1 with TRBJ2-2; the match to TRBD2 covers 10 bases. Germline V lookup: CDR1 SGHRS, CDR2 YFSETQ. The CDR3 is 16 residues long. V gave up 4 bases and J gave up 3 bases; unmatched junction bases: 6. The CDR3 DNA reads as TGCGCCAGCAGCCCTAGCGGGAGTGGACACACCGGGGAGCTGTTTTTT. Amino acids: CASSPSGSGHTGELFF.

Here the CDR3 reads CSASPAGRGDTQYF. For the CDR3, the DNA is TGCAGTGCTAGTCCAGCGGGGAGAGGGGATACGCAGTATTTT. The J gene is TRBJ2-3, the V gene TRBV20-1; 7 bases match TRBD2. This CDR3 comprises 14 residues. CDR1 and CDR2 (germline): DFQATT, SNEGSKA (reference sequence). J was trimmed by 6 bases and V by 3 bases; bases with no gene match: 9.

This clone has more than one count but fewer than ten. The chain employs TRBV4-1 and TRBJ1-5, with D hard to call. The CDR3 spans 14 residues. V was shortened by 0 bases and J by 7 bases, with 10 bases between the two germline ends. Per germline, CDR1 MGHRA and CDR2 YSYEKL. The CDR3 sequence is CASSQEEVGQPQHF. CDR3 nucleotides: TGCGCCAGCAGCCAAGAGGAGGTAGGGCAGCCCCAGCATTTT.